This TCR beta chain was profiled in a study of cytomegalovirus exposure and HLA in healthy donors. Notes on the study in general: The study put some 150 TCR beta chains on its list as cytomegalovirus-associated.

Researchers ran the PCR with 60 Vbeta and 13 Jbeta primers. Some clones are missing from TCRdb's copy, which holds only in-frame ones; the method was immunoSEQ multiplex PCR. In total, the table holds about 200,000 clones. A note on this clone: Its antigen remains unidentified.

V was pared by 2 bases and J by 1 base, with 8 bases between. CDR1 and CDR2 from the germline V gene are SGDLS and YYNGEE. This CDR3 has 14 amino acids. V and J are TRBV9 and TRBJ2-3; no firm D call. The receptor's source is a boy aged 10-17 years in good health and CMV-seronegative. Sequencing was carried out using PBMCs. Written as DNA, the CDR3 is TGTGCCAGCAGCGTGGCTAGTGGCACAGATACGCAGTATTTT. Encoded protein: CASSVASGTDTQYF.